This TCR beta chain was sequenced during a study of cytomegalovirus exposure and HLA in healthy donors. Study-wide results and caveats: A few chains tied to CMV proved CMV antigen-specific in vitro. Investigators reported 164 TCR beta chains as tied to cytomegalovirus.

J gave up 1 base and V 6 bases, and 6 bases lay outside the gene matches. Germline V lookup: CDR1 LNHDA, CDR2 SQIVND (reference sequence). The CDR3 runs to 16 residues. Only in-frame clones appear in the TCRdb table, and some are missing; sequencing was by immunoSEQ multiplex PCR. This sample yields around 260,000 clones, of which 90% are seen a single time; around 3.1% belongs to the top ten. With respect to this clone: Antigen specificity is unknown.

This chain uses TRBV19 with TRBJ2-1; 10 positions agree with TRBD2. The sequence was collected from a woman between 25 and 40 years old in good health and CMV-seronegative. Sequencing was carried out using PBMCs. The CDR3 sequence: CASSLAGAQSYNEQFF. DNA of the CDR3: TGTGCCAGTAGCCTAGCGGGAGCCCAGTCCTACAATGAGCAGTTCTTC.